The entry below gives a single TCR beta chain sequence along with its context. The antigen remains unidentified. Repertoires were generated with immunoSEQ multiplex PCR, while TCRdb's copy carries only in-frame clones and drops some. Of over 250,000 clones in the sample, around 87% were seen once. Described treatment: some 20 received Ad26.COV2.S at low or high dose, single or two shots; 5 received placebo; per-sample allocation not given. Repertoires come from day 63 after the first vaccine or placebo injection. The vaccine delivered Wuhan-strain SARS-CoV-2 spike through an Ad26 vector. Germline values: CDR1 DFQATT, CDR2 SNEGSKA (reference sequence). The CDR3 has 13 residues. V was pared by 3 bases and J by 6 bases, with 14 bases between. This sample is drawn from a study of Ad26.COV2.S vaccination and SARS-CoV-2 variants. The overall study: A COV1001 Ad26.COV2.S trial-arm participant provided the sample.

General study findings and limits: Vaccine recipients had higher spike-specific TCR breadth than placebo recipients. Spike-specific responses of CD8+ and CD4+ T cells were reported to display substantial breadth after vaccination.

This receptor was obtained from a person between 18 and 59 years old who received the Ad26.COV2.S COVID-19 vaccine or a placebo. The chain is built from TRBV20-1 and TRBJ1-1; D is possibly TRBD1 (5 bases). The source material was peripheral blood, sampled in a trial of Ad26.COV2.S vaccine versus placebo. The CDR3, as DNA: TGCAGTGCTAGTCTCGTCAGGGAGGCTGAAGCTTTCTTT. Residues: CSASLVREAEAFF.